The 3 T cell receptor beta chains below all came from one sample that was sequenced in a study of T cells in tuberculosis. Sequenced by immunoSEQ multiplex PCR; TCRdb stores in-frame clones only, minus some. The data show roughly 40,000 clones, roughly 96% seen once. Input material: PBMCs. These receptors all come from a donor aged 10-30 years with latent tuberculosis or without tuberculosis infection.

The gene calls are TRBV5-1 and TRBJ2-4; D possibly corresponds to TRBD1 (6 bases). The CDR3 covers 16 residues. The V gene's germline CDR1 is SGHRS and CDR2 YFSETQ. The V and J ends lost 4 bases and 0 bases respectively, with 14 bases between them. The CDR3 spells CASSPDSVKAKNIQYF. DNA for the CDR3: TGCGCCAGCAGCCCGGACAGCGTTAAAGCCAAAAACATTCAGTACTTC.

The chain links TRBV27 to TRBJ2-2, with no clear D. CDR1 is MNHEY and CDR2 is SMNVEV in the germline V gene (reference sequence). V dropped 3 bases and J dropped 5 bases, with 4 bases sitting between them. The length of the CDR3 is 12 residues. The CDR3: CASSFLTGELFF. CDR3 coding DNA: TGTGCCAGCAGTTTCCTTACCGGGGAGCTGTTTTTT.

The chain is built from TRBV29-1 and TRBJ1-3, with D unresolved. V was clipped by 5 bases and J by 0 bases, with 5 bases between them. The CDR3 runs 12 residues. From germline, CDR1 is SQVTM and CDR2 ANQGSEA. The chain's CDR3 is CSVRSSGNTIYF. The CDR3 region has the DNA TGCAGCGTTCGTAGCTCTGGAAACACCATATATTTT.